Following are 13 T cell receptor beta chains from one sample sequenced in a study of T cells expressing NK-cell markers. TCRdb reprocessed the 5' RACE reads, keeping one entry per CDR3 protein, no DNA. Its table lists 500,000 to 600,000 distinct CDR3 sequences. The sample was blood T cells: a sorted CD56 or NKG2C T cell subset, CD4+ or CD8+ T cells, or bulk PBMC T cells (not recorded which). The origin of the receptors is a man between 18 and 35 years old in good health.

The chain is built from TRBV7-9 and TRBJ2-2. Looked up from germline, CDR1 is SEHNR and CDR2 is FQNEAQ (reference sequence). The CDR3 is made up of 12 amino acids. The CDR3: CASAKDTGELFF.

This chain connects TRBV27 to TRBJ2-7; there is no DNA to check the TCRdb D call of TRBD1. CDR3 length: 15 amino acids. Per germline, CDR1 MNHEY and CDR2 SMNVEV (reference sequence). The CDR3 sequence: CASSNNFRGNYEQYF.

V usage is TRBV27 and J usage is TRBJ2-1. The germline gives CDR1 MNHEY, CDR2 SMNVEV (reference sequence). The CDR3 loop spans 16 amino acids. CDR3 residues: CASSLDGTPPYNEQFF.

The V gene is TRBV5-6, the J gene TRBJ2-1; with no DNA, the TCRdb D assignment of TRBD1 cannot be verified. CDR3 length: 16 amino acids. The germline V gene has CDR1 SGHDT and CDR2 YYEEEE. CDR3 protein: CASSLESRRGHNEQFF.

This rearrangement joins TRBV3-1 to TRBJ2-1; the D call from TCRdb, TRBD2, cannot be confirmed without DNA. Germline V gene data show CDR1 as LGHDT and CDR2 as YNNKEL (reference sequence). The CDR3 has 19 residues. The chain's CDR3 is CASRGLAGGRGPSYNEQFF.

The rearrangement uses TRBV20-1 and TRBJ2-1. Germline loops: CDR1 DFQATT, CDR2 SNEGSKA (reference sequence). The CDR3 loop spans 13 amino acids. The CDR3 here is CRATRPNYNEQFF.

The chain uses TRBV10-3 and TRBJ2-7. This CDR3 contains 14 residues. Looked up from germline, CDR1 is ENHRY and CDR2 is SYGVKD. The CDR3 region is CAISGESTPYEQYF.

The J gene is TRBJ2-3, the V gene TRBV13; TCRdb's D call, TRBD2, is unchecked because there is no DNA. The CDR3 is 16 amino acids. The germline V gene encodes CDR1 PRHDT and CDR2 FYEKMQ (reference sequence). CDR3 region: CASSPLAGGFPDTQYF.

The chain couples TRBV3-1 to TRBJ2-2. The CDR3 is made up of 16 amino acids. The V gene's germline CDR1 is LGHDT and CDR2 YNNKEL (reference sequence). CDR3 region: CASSQDLGLDTGELFF.

The gene calls are TRBV5-1 and TRBJ2-7; TCRdb lists TRBD1, though no DNA is available to test this call. The CDR3 has 16 amino acids. CDR1 is SGHRS, CDR2 YFSETQ, per germline. CDR3 amino acids: CASSLGLGAPSYEQYF.

This chain uses TRBV10-2 with TRBJ2-1; TCRdb's D gene call, TRBD2, goes unchecked for lack of DNA. This CDR3 comprises 12 residues. The germline CDR1 and CDR2 sequences are WSHSY and SAAADI. CDR3 sequence: CASSEGAPEQFF.

The chain combines TRBV12-3 or TRBV12-4 with TRBJ2-5; without DNA, the TCRdb call of TRBD1 cannot be checked. The CDR3 consists of 15 residues. The CDR3 here is CASSFLTGGQETQYF.

This chain joins TRBV6-2 or TRBV6-3 and TRBJ2-5; TCRdb designates TRBD1, a call that cannot be tested without DNA. The V gene's germline CDR1 is MNHEY and CDR2 SVGEGT. This CDR3 comprises 13 residues. Here the CDR3 reads CATSPGRQETQYF.